Listed here is a single T cell receptor beta chain. An end of the junction differs from the germline gene, which may be a read error. Then a second PCR, running roughly 6 to 12 cycles, was carried out with a sample-barcoded 5' primer and a J-beta primer mix. TCRdb called the 5' RACE reads again in MiXCR, with one record for every CDR3 protein. The table has roughly 1 million distinct CDR3 sequences, roughly 24% seen once; the top ten hold around 0.75%. These data are taken from a study of blood T cells in healthy people across ages. In germline, CDR1 is ENHRY, CDR2 SYGVKD. This CDR3 is built from 12 residues. The data also belong to a second study, concerning T cells of mothers and their children. That paper adds: Donation was provided by three healthy Caucasian mothers along with their six children.

This receptor was identified in a girl aged 2 to 10 in good health. The gene calls are TRBV10-3 and TRBJ1-1; TRBD1 might be the D (5 bases). Sample: blood. The CDR3 protein is CTISGAGYEAFF. In nucleotides, the CDR3 is TGCACCATCAGTGGGGCAGGCTATGAAGCTTTCTTT.